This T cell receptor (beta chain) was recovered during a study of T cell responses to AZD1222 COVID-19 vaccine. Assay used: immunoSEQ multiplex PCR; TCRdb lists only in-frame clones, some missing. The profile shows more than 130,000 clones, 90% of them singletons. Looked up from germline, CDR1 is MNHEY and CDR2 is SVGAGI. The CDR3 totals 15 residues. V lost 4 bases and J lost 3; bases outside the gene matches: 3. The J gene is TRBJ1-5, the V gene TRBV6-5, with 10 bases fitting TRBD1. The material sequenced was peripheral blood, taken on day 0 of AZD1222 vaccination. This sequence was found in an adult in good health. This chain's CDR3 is CASSSTGGDNQPQHF. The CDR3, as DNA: TGTGCCAGCAGTTCGACAGGGGGCGACAATCAGCCCCAGCATTTT.